This TCR beta chain stems from a study of blood T cells in healthy people across ages. Germline V gives CDR1 MNHEY, CDR2 SVGEGT. The CDR3 is 14 residues long. The V and J ends lost 7 bases and 7 bases respectively, with 17 bases between them. A second roughly 7 to 12 cycle PCR used barcoded and J-beta primers. From the 5' RACE reads, TCRdb called clonotypes with MiXCR, one entry per CDR3 protein. The top ten hold about 4.1% of the sample, which has around 1,600,000 distinct CDR3 sequences, around 40% seen once. The TCR was taken from a woman aged 18-29 years in good health. The source material was blood. The chain couples TRBV6-2 or TRBV6-3 to TRBJ2-1; D assignment may be TRBD1 or TRBD2 (5 bases each). In nucleotides, the CDR3 is TGTGCCAGCACCCTACACGAGGGGCCAAATGAGCAGTTCTTC. Amino acid sequence: CASTLHEGPNEQFF.